Below are 3 T cell receptor beta chains sequenced from a single sample in a study of regulatory T cells in long-lasting Graves disease. The time point was: newly diagnosed GD, antithyroid drugs for less than 3 months. RNA isolated from PBMCs was used to make the TCR library. For TCR beta, libraries came from iRepertoire HTBI primers and Arm-PCR of CDR3 regions. MiXCR, run by TCRdb on the multiplex PCR reads, gives a single entry per CDR3 protein. Of 410,000 or so distinct CDR3 sequences listed, about 15% are singletons. The same specimen was also included in a second study, on T cells in Graves' hyperthyroidism and ophthalmopathy.

The specimen comprised peripheral blood mononuclear cells (PBMCs), sampled at new diagnosis, from a patient treated with antithyroid drugs. Source of these receptors: a woman aged 25-40 years with Graves disease.

This clonotype appeared a few times. The chain links TRBV9 to TRBJ2-1, with 8 bases matching TRBD2. Germline V gene lookup returns CDR1 SGDLS and CDR2 YYNGEE. The length of the CDR3 is 15 residues. J gave up 7 bases and V 3 bases, and 9 bases lay outside the gene matches. The CDR3, as DNA: TGTGCCAGCAGCGAGACGGGAGGGCCGTTGAATGAGCAGTTCTTC. It codes for CASSETGGPLNEQFF.

This clonotype was detected ten times or more. The chain carries TRBV7-2 and TRBJ1-5; D remains ambiguous. CDR1 is SGHTA, CDR2 FQGNSA, per germline. The CDR3 loop spans 13 amino acids. The V gene lost 1 base and the J gene lost 4 bases, with 5 bases spanning the gap. The CDR3 loop reads CASSLGPNQPQHF. The CDR3 DNA sequence: TGTGCCAGCAGCTTAGGCCCTAATCAGCCCCAGCATTTT.

In this sample, this clonotype turned up a few times. The rearrangement links TRBV7-9 to TRBJ2-3, with 7 bases aligning to TRBD1. V gave up 3 bases and J gave up 5 bases; unmatched junction bases: 5. Germline loops: CDR1 SEHNR, CDR2 FQNEAQ (reference sequence). The CDR3 runs 14 residues. For the CDR3, the DNA is TGTGCCAGCAGCTTGGAGGACAGGAAAGATACGCAGTATTTT. Translated: CASSLEDRKDTQYF.